This T cell receptor beta chain is from a study of cytomegalovirus exposure and HLA in healthy donors. Study details: About 85 million unique TCRs from HLA-typed donors were held in an early release of data.

As concerns this clone: Its matching antigen is unknown.

Notes on the study in general: The only immune exposure information that was available was CMV serostatus. Several V segments, TRBV6-2 and TRBV6-3 among them, could not be told apart and were dropped.

The CDR3 sequence is 16 residues long. Germline-derived CDR1 and CDR2 are SGHDN and FVKESK. Trimming cost V 4 bases and J 1 base, with 16 bases left between them. The PCR ran on 60 Vbeta and 13 Jbeta primers. Sequenced by immunoSEQ multiplex PCR; TCRdb stores in-frame clones only, minus some. Seen here are about 120,000 clones, roughly 79% observed once, and the top ten hold about 2.4%. Sequencing was carried out using PBMCs. The chain has TRBV14 and TRBJ1-1, with no clear D. The TCR sequence derives from a woman aged 40 to 49 in good health and CMV-seronegative. CDR3 DNA sequence: TGTGCCAGCAGCCCGATTTTGGCAGTTGGGAACACTGAAGCTTTCTTT. It is translated as CASSPILAVGNTEAFF.